Listed below are T cell receptor beta chains from one sample, sequenced in a study of T-cell memory formation after mild COVID-19. TCRdb redid the calling of the 5' RACE reads with MiXCR, one entry per CDR3 protein. The table has some 320,000 distinct CDR3 sequences, 15% to 20% seen once; the top ten hold approximately 20%. What was sequenced was PBMCs or a T cell subset sorted from them (not recorded which). The origin of the receptors is a young man who had mild COVID-19 (a few samples of this study predate the infection). Cell type and time point are not known. CDR3s include the opening cysteine and the closing phenylalanine or tryptophan. Fields, in order: clone size, D gene, J gene, V gene, CDR3 protein, CDR3 DNA. A D gene is named only where the DNA matches it firmly. A clone size is listed for some rows: how often the clone was seen (once, few, many), or a class if it is expanded.

clone size: -
D gene: -
J gene: TRBJ2-3
V gene: TRBV7-3
CDR3 protein: CASSLRGGLPPGTDTQYF
CDR3 DNA: TGTGCCAGCAGCCTCCGGGGTGGGTTACCTCCTGGCACAGATACGCAGTATTTT

clone size: few
D gene: -
J gene: TRBJ2-5
V gene: TRBV2
CDR3 protein: CASSEPPKETQYF
CDR3 DNA: TGTGCCAGCAGTGAACCTCCCAAAGAGACCCAGTACTTC

clone size: -
D gene: -
J gene: TRBJ2-1
V gene: TRBV6-5
CDR3 protein: CASSYSGKPNEQFF
CDR3 DNA: TGTGCCAGCAGTTACTCGGGCAAACCCAATGAGCAGTTCTTC

clone size: few
D gene: -
J gene: TRBJ2-3
V gene: TRBV4-1
CDR3 protein: CASSQEGGGVGTDTQYF
CDR3 DNA: TGCGCCAGCAGCCAAGAAGGAGGAGGGGTCGGCACAGATACGCAGTATTTT

clone size: -
D gene: TRBD1
J gene: TRBJ1-1
V gene: TRBV15
CDR3 protein: CATSTKKTGETEAFF
CDR3 DNA: TGTGCCACCAGCACAAAAAAGACAGGGGAAACTGAAGCTTTCTTT

clone size: few
D gene: TRBD1
J gene: TRBJ1-6
V gene: TRBV7-2
CDR3 protein: CASSVTGTGDSPLHF
CDR3 DNA: TGTGCCAGCAGCGTAACCGGGACAGGGGACTCACCCCTCCACTTT

clone size: few
D gene: -
J gene: TRBJ1-5
V gene: TRBV4-1
CDR3 protein: CASSRYLSVGQPQHF
CDR3 DNA: TGCGCCAGCAGCCGGTATCTGTCCGTAGGGCAGCCCCAGCATTTT

clone size: -
D gene: -
J gene: TRBJ2-3
V gene: TRBV11-3
CDR3 protein: CASTERGGDTQYF
CDR3 DNA: TGTGCCAGCACCGAACGGGGAGGAGATACGCAGTATTTT

clone size: -
D gene: TRBD2
J gene: TRBJ2-7
V gene: TRBV20-1
CDR3 protein: CSARGTSGAHEQYF
CDR3 DNA: TGCAGTGCTAGAGGAACTAGCGGCGCCCACGAGCAGTACTTC

clone size: -
D gene: -
J gene: TRBJ2-7
V gene: TRBV7-9
CDR3 protein: CASSLGNRKLYEQYF
CDR3 DNA: TGTGCCAGCAGCTTAGGTAACAGAAAACTCTACGAGCAGTACTTC

clone size: few
D gene: TRBD1
J gene: TRBJ2-6
V gene: TRBV15
CDR3 protein: CATSREVLGTGDSGANVLTF
CDR3 DNA: TGTGCCACCAGCAGAGAGGTATTGGGGACAGGAGACTCTGGGGCCAACGTCCTGACTTTC

clone size: -
D gene: TRBD2
J gene: TRBJ2-3
V gene: TRBV12-3/TRBV12-4
CDR3 protein: CASTLGLAGGSDTQYF
CDR3 DNA: TGTGCCAGCACCCTGGGACTAGCGGGGGGTTCAGATACGCAGTATTTT

clone size: many
D gene: -
J gene: TRBJ1-6
V gene: TRBV4-2
CDR3 protein: CASSHGASSDSPLHF
CDR3 DNA: TGTGCCAGCAGCCATGGAGCGAGTTCGGATTCACCCCTCCACTTT

clone size: few
D gene: TRBD1
J gene: TRBJ1-6
V gene: TRBV25-1
CDR3 protein: CASSEFDRGNSPLHF
CDR3 DNA: TGTGCCAGCAGTGAGTTCGACAGGGGGAATTCACCCCTCCACTTT

clone size: many
D gene: TRBD1
J gene: TRBJ1-5
V gene: TRBV20-1
CDR3 protein: CSAQGGNQPQHF
CDR3 DNA: TGCAGTGCACAGGGGGGCAATCAGCCCCAGCATTTT

clone size: -
D gene: -
J gene: TRBJ1-5
V gene: TRBV5-1
CDR3 protein: CASSLVGNSNQPQHF
CDR3 DNA: TGCGCCAGCAGCTTGGTCGGAAATAGCAATCAGCCCCAGCATTTT

clone size: many
D gene: -
J gene: TRBJ2-5
V gene: TRBV5-1
CDR3 protein: CASSHRARREETQYF
CDR3 DNA: TGCGCCAGCAGCCACCGGGCCCGTCGTGAGGAGACCCAGTACTTC

clone size: few
D gene: TRBD2
J gene: TRBJ2-3
V gene: TRBV7-2
CDR3 protein: CASSSRASGGRLTDTQYF
CDR3 DNA: TGTGCCAGCAGCTCTCGGGCTAGCGGGGGCCGCCTCACAGATACGCAGTATTTT

clone size: once
D gene: -
J gene: TRBJ1-5
V gene: TRBV28
CDR3 protein: CASSSTGAERQHF
CDR3 DNA: TGTGCCAGCAGTTCCACGGGGGCCGAGCGCCAGCATTTT

clone size: few
D gene: -
J gene: TRBJ2-3
V gene: TRBV9
CDR3 protein: CASSVAGGASDTQYF
CDR3 DNA: TGTGCCAGCAGCGTAGCCGGGGGCGCCTCTGATACGCAGTATTTT

clone size: many
D gene: TRBD1
J gene: TRBJ2-5
V gene: TRBV5-1
CDR3 protein: CASSLGQGDMETQYF
CDR3 DNA: TGCGCCAGCAGCTTGGGACAGGGGGATATGGAGACCCAGTACTTC

clone size: -
D gene: -
J gene: TRBJ2-3
V gene: TRBV7-2
CDR3 protein: CASKMDRGLAGAPQSTDTQYF
CDR3 DNA: TGTGCCAGCAAGATGGACAGGGGGCTAGCGGGGGCCCCCCAAAGCACAGATACGCAGTATTTT

clone size: -
D gene: TRBD2
J gene: TRBJ2-1
V gene: TRBV7-9
CDR3 protein: CASSTRTRGSPNEQFF
CDR3 DNA: TGTGCCAGCAGCACGCGGACTAGGGGTTCTCCCAATGAGCAGTTCTTC

clone size: -
D gene: -
J gene: TRBJ2-2
V gene: TRBV29-1
CDR3 protein: CSVDTGELFF
CDR3 DNA: TGCAGCGTGGATACCGGGGAGCTGTTTTTT

clone size: -
D gene: -
J gene: TRBJ1-2
V gene: TRBV27
CDR3 protein: CASRAGWDGYTF
CDR3 DNA: TGTGCCAGCAGGGCAGGGTGGGATGGCTACACCTTC

clone size: -
D gene: -
J gene: TRBJ1-2
V gene: TRBV4-2
CDR3 protein: CASSQEEGSGYTF
CDR3 DNA: TGTGCCAGCAGTCAGGAAGAGGGAAGTGGCTACACCTTC

clone size: -
D gene: -
J gene: TRBJ2-5
V gene: TRBV7-9
CDR3 protein: CASSFLPGRGRKETQYF
CDR3 DNA: TGTGCCAGCAGCTTTCTCCCCGGCAGGGGCCGAAAAGAGACCCAGTACTTC

clone size: few
D gene: -
J gene: TRBJ1-5
V gene: TRBV30
CDR3 protein: CAWSLGFGNQPQHF
CDR3 DNA: TGTGCCTGGAGTTTGGGATTTGGCAATCAGCCCCAGCATTTT

clone size: few
D gene: -
J gene: TRBJ2-3
V gene: TRBV4-2
CDR3 protein: CASSQESGGADTQYF
CDR3 DNA: TGTGCCAGCAGCCAAGAATCCGGAGGGGCCGATACGCAGTATTTT

clone size: -
D gene: -
J gene: TRBJ2-5
V gene: TRBV6-5
CDR3 protein: CASSYTTGTWRETQYF
CDR3 DNA: TGTGCCAGCAGTTATACCACCGGGACGTGGCGAGAGACCCAGTACTTC

clone size: few
D gene: -
J gene: TRBJ1-3
V gene: TRBV25-1
CDR3 protein: CASSKARSGNTIYF
CDR3 DNA: TGTGCCAGCAGTAAAGCGAGATCTGGAAACACCATATATTTT

clone size: -
D gene: -
J gene: TRBJ1-5
V gene: TRBV27
CDR3 protein: CASSLIWSGISNQPQHF
CDR3 DNA: TGTGCCAGCAGTTTAATATGGTCCGGGATTAGCAATCAGCCCCAGCATTTT

clone size: few
D gene: -
J gene: TRBJ2-7
V gene: TRBV5-1
CDR3 protein: CASSLAGTPEQYF
CDR3 DNA: TGCGCCAGCAGCTTGGCCGGCACTCCTGAGCAGTACTTC

clone size: -
D gene: TRBD1
J gene: TRBJ2-7
V gene: TRBV5-6
CDR3 protein: CASSRDRYGEQYF
CDR3 DNA: TGTGCCAGCAGCCGGGACAGGTATGGCGAGCAGTACTTC